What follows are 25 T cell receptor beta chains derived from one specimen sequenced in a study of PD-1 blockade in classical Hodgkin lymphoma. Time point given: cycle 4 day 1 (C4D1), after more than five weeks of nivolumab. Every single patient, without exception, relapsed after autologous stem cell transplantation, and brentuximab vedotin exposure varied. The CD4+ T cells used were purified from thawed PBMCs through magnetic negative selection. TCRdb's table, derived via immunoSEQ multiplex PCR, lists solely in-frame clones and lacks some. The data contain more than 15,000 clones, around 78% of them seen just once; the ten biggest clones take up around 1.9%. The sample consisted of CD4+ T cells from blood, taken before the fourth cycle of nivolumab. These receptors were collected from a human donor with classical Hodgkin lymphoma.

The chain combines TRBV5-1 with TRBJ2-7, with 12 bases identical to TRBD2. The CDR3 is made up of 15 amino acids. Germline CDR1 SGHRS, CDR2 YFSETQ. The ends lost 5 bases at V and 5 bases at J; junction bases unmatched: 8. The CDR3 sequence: CASSFVLAGGDEQYF. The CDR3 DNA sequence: TGCGCCAGCAGTTTCGTCCTAGCGGGAGGGGACGAGCAGTACTTC.

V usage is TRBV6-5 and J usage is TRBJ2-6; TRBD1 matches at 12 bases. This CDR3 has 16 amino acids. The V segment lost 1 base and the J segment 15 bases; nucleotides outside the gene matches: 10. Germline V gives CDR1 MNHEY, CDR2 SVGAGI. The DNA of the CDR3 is TGTGCCAGCAGTTACTATCCGGGACAGGGGGCTCCTACCCTGACTTTC. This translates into CASSYYPGQGAPTLTF.

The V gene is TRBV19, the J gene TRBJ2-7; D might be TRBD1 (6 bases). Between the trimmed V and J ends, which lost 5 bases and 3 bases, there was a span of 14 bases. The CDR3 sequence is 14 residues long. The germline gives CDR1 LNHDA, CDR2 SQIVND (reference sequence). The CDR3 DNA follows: TGTGCCAGTAGTTCCCGAGACAGGCGCTACGAGCAGTACTTC. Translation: CASSSRDRRYEQYF.

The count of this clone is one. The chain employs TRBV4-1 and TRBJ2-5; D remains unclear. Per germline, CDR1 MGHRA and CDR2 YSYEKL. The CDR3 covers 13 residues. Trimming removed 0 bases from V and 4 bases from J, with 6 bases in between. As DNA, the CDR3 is TGCGCCAGCAGCCAAGAGGTCGCAGAGACCCAGTACTTC. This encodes CASSQEVAETQYF.

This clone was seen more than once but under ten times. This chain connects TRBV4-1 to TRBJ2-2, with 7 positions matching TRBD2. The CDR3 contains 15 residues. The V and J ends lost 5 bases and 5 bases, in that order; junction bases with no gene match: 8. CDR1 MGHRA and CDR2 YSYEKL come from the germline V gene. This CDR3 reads CASSFRLAGTGELFF. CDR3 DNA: TGCGCCAGCAGCTTTAGACTAGCTGGGACCGGGGAGCTGTTTTTT.

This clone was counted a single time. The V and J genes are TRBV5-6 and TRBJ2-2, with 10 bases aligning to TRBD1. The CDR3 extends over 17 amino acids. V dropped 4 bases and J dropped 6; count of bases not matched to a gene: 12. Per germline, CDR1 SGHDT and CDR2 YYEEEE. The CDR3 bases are TGTGCCAGCAGCGGAGGATGGGACAGGGGATTGGCCGGGGAGCTGTTTTTT. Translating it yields CASSGGWDRGLAGELFF.

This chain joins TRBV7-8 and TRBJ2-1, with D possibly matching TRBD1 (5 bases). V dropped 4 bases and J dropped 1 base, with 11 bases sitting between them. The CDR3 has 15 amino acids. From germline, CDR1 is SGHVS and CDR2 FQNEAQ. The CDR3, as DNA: TGTGCCAGCAGCTACCAGGGTATTTCCTACAATGAGCAGTTCTTC. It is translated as CASSYQGISYNEQFF.

The CDR3 protein is CASTRRLEIAKNIQYF. Written as DNA, the CDR3 is TGTGCCAGCACCCGCCGACTGGAAATAGCCAAAAACATTCAGTACTTC. The gene calls are TRBV5-6 and TRBJ2-4, with unresolved D. Looked up from germline, CDR1 is SGHDT and CDR2 is YYEEEE. The CDR3 has 16 amino acids. V was shortened by 6 bases and J by 0 bases, with 16 bases between the two germline ends.

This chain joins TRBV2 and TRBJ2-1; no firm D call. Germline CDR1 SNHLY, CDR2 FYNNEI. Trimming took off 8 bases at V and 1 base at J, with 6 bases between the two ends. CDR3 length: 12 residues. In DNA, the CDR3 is TGTGCCAGCGACTCTTCCTACAATGAGCAGTTCTTC. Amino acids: CASDSSYNEQFF.

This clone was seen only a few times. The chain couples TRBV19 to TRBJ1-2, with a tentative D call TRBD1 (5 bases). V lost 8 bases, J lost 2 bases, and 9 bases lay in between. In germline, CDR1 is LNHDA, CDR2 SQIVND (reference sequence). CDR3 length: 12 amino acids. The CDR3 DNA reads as TGTGCCAGTTTGAGGGGCAACTATGGCTACACCTTC. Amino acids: CASLRGNYGYTF.

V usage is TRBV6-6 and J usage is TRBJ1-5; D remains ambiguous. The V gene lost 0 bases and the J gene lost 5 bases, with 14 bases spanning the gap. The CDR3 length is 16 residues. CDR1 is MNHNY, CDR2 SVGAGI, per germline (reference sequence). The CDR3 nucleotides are TGTGCCAGCAGTTACTCGACCAGCGGTGATCATCAGCCCCAGCATTTT. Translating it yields CASSYSTSGDHQPQHF.

CDR3 coding DNA: TGCGCCAGCAGCATTCACCACGAGCAGTACTTC. This encodes CASSIHHEQYF. V is TRBV5-1 and J is TRBJ2-7; D remains unclear. V was shortened by 4 bases and J by 5 bases, with 7 bases between the two germline ends. There are 11 residues in the CDR3. The V gene's germline CDR1 is SGHRS and CDR2 YFSETQ.

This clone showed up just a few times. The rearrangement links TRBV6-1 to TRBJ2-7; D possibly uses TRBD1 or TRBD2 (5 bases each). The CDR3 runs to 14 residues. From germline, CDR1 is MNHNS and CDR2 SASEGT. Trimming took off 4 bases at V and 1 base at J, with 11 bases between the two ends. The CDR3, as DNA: TGTGCCAGCAGTGGGGGGTCACCGTCCTACGAGCAGTACTTC. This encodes CASSGGSPSYEQYF.

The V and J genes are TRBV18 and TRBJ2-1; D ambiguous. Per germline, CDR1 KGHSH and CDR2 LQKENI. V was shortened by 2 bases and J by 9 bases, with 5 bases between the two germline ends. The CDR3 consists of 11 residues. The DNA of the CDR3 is TGTGCCAGCTCACCAATTGGTGAGCAGTTCTTC. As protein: CASSPIGEQFF. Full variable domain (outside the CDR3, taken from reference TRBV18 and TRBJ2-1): NAGVMQNPRHLVRRRGQEARLRCSPMKGHSHVYWYRQLPEEGLKFMVYLQKENIIDESGMPKERFSAEFPKEGPSILRIQQVVRGDSAAYFCASSPIGEQFFGPGTRLTVL.

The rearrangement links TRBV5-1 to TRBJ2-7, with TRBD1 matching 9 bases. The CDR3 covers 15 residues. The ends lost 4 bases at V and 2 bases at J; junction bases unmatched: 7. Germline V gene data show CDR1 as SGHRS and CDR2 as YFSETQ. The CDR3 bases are TGCGCCAGCAGCGCTCAGACAGGGGGGGCCTACGAGCAGTACTTC. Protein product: CASSAQTGGAYEQYF.

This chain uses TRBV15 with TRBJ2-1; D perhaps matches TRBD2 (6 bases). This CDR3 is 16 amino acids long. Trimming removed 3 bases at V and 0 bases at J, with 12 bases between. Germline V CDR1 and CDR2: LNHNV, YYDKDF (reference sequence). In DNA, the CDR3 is TGTGCCACCAGCAGTCTAGCGCCGATCTCCTACAATGAGCAGTTCTTC. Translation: CATSSLAPISYNEQFF.

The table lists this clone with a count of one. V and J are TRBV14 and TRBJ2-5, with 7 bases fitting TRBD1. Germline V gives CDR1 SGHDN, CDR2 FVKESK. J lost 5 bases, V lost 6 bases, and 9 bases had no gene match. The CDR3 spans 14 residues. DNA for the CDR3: TGTGCCAGCAGTTTCGACAGGGCCGGCGAGACCCAGTACTTC. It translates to CASSFDRAGETQYF.

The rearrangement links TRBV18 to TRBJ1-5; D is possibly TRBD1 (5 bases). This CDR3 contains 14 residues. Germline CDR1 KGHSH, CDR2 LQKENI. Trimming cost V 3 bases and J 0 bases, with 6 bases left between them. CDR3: CASSPTDSNQPQHF. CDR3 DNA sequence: TGTGCCAGCTCACCGACAGATAGCAATCAGCCCCAGCATTTT.

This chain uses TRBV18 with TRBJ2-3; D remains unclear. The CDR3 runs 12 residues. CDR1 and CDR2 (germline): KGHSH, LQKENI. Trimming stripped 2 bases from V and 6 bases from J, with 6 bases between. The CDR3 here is CASSPEADTQYF. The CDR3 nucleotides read TGTGCCAGCTCACCAGAAGCGGATACGCAGTATTTT.

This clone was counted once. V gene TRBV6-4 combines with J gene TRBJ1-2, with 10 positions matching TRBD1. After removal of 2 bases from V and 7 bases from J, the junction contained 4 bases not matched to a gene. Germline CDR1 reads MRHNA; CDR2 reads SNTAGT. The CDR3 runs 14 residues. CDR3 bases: TGTGCCAGCAGTGACGGGACAGGGGTTCTTGGCTACACCTTC. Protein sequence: CASSDGTGVLGYTF.

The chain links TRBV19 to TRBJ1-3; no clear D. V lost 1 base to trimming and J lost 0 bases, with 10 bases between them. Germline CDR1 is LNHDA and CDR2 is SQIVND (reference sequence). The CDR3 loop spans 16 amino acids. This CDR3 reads CASSIVALSSGNTIYF. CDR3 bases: TGTGCCAGTAGTATAGTTGCATTGAGCTCTGGAAACACCATATATTTT. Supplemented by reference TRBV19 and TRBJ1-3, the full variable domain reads DGGITQSPKYLFRKEGQNVTLSCEQNLNHDAMYWYRQDPGQGLRLIYYSQIVNDFQKGDIAEGYSVSREKKESFPLTVTSAQKNPTAFYLCASSIVALSSGNTIYFGEGSWLTVV.

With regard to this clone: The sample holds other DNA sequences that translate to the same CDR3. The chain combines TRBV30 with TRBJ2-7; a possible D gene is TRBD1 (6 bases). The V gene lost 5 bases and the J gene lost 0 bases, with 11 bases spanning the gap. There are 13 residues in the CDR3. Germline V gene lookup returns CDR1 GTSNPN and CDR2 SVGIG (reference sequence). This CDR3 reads CAWGRGGSYEQYF. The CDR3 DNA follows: TGTGCCTGGGGACGAGGGGGCTCCTACGAGCAGTACTTC.

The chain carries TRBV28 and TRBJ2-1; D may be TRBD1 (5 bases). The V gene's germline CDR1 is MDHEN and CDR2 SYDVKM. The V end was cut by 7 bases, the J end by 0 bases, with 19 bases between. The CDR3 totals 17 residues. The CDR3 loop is CASTSAGRQSSYNEQFF. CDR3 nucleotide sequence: TGTGCCAGCACTTCAGCAGGGCGCCAGAGCTCCTACAATGAGCAGTTCTTC.

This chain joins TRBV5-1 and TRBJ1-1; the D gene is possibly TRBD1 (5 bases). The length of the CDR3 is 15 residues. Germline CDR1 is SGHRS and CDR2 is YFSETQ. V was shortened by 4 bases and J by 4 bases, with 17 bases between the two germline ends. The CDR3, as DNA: TGCGCCAGCAGCCCGAGGGGCAGCAGGAGCACTGAAGCTTTCTTT. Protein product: CASSPRGSRSTEAFF.

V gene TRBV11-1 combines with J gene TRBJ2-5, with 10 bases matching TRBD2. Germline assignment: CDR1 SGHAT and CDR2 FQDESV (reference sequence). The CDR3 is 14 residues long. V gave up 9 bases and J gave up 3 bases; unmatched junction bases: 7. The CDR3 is CASARTSGKETQYF. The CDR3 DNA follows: TGTGCCAGTGCGCGGACTAGCGGAAAAGAGACCCAGTACTTC.